The 8 T cell receptor beta chains below were found in one sample sequenced in a study of neurological immune-mediated disorders. MiXCR, run by TCRdb on the 5' RACE reads, gives a single entry per CDR3 protein. The sample has more than 75,000 distinct CDR3 sequences, 10% seen once. Sequenced: PBMCs. These receptors were collected from a man aged 40-50 years in good health.

This clonotype was found many times. The CDR3 loop reads CASSAGQGRSYEQYF. As DNA, the CDR3 is TGTGCCAGCAGCGCGGGACAGGGCCGTTCCTACGAGCAGTACTTC. J is TRBJ2-7 and V is TRBV7-9, with TRBD1 matching 9 bases. From germline, CDR1 is SEHNR and CDR2 FQNEAQ (reference sequence). After removal of 5 bases from V and 1 base from J, the junction contained 6 bases not matched to a gene. This CDR3 has 15 amino acids.

This clonotype was seen repeatedly, ten times or more. The rearrangement links TRBV24-1 to TRBJ2-3, with D tentatively TRBD2 (5 bases). The germline gives CDR1 KGHDR, CDR2 SFDVKD. This CDR3 is built from 16 residues. Between the trimmed V and J ends, which lost 10 bases and 3 bases, there was a span of 22 bases. CDR3 sequence: CATYQRGGTKTDTQYF. The CDR3 DNA is TGTGCCACGTACCAGCGTGGAGGCACCAAAACAGATACGCAGTATTTT.

This clonotype was recorded many times. The V and J genes are TRBV29-1 and TRBJ2-7, with 7 bases identical to TRBD1. Looked up from germline, CDR1 is SQVTM and CDR2 is ANQGSEA. CDR3 length equals 15 residues. The J segment lost 0 bases and the V segment lost 5 bases, leaving 10 bases of the junction unmatched. The CDR3 region has the DNA TGCAGCGTTTCATTGGGACAGAGTACCTCCTACGAGCAGTACTTC. It yields the protein CSVSLGQSTSYEQYF.

This clonotype was observed many times. The chain employs TRBV5-1 and TRBJ2-3; D tentatively reads TRBD1 or TRBD2 (5 bases each). Trimming stripped 3 bases from V and 3 bases from J, with 17 bases between. The CDR3 covers 16 residues. Germline V lookup: CDR1 SGHRS, CDR2 YFSETQ. This chain's CDR3 is CASSSGGVRTTDTQYF. CDR3 nucleotides: TGCGCCAGCAGCTCTGGGGGAGTGAGGACTACAGATACGCAGTATTTT.

This clonotype showed up many times. The rearrangement links TRBV5-1 to TRBJ1-2, with D perhaps matching TRBD1 (5 bases). The CDR3 covers 15 residues. CDR1 SGHRS and CDR2 YFSETQ come from the germline V gene. Trimming removed 4 bases at V and 4 bases at J, with 17 bases between. The CDR3 spells CASSPGRTPSYGYTF. DNA of the CDR3: TGCGCCAGCAGCCCGGGACGGACTCCGAGCTATGGCTACACCTTC. Filled out from reference TRBV5-1 and TRBJ1-2, the complete variable domain reads KAGVTQTPRYLIKTRGQQVTLSCSPISGHRSVSWYQQTPGQGLQFLFEYFSETQRNKGNFPGRFSGRQFSNSRSEMNVSTLELGDSALYLCASSPGRTPSYGYTFGSGTRLTVV.

This clonotype was seen at least ten times. This chain joins TRBV2 and TRBJ1-6; 7 nucleotides align to TRBD1. With V trimmed by 2 bases and J by 8 bases, 3 bases remained unmatched. In germline, CDR1 is SNHLY, CDR2 FYNNEI. This CDR3 has 14 residues. Here the CDR3 DNA reads TGTGCCAGCAGTGAAAGGACAGGCCATTCACCCCTCCACTTT. Protein sequence: CASSERTGHSPLHF.

This clonotype was recorded at least ten times. This sequence joins TRBV2 and TRBJ2-1; the match to TRBD1 covers 8 bases. Germline V gene sequence: CDR1 SNHLY, CDR2 FYNNEI. CDR3 size: 16 residues. Trimming removed 0 bases from V and 6 bases from J; junction bases left unmatched: 7. This CDR3 is CASSEAGTGSGNEQFF. Written as DNA, the CDR3 is TGTGCCAGCAGTGAAGCCGGGACAGGTTCGGGCAATGAGCAGTTCTTC.

This clonotype has ten or more counts. The gene calls are TRBV7-9 and TRBJ2-7, with D possibly being TRBD1 (6 bases). The CDR3 runs 14 residues. Trimming shortened V by 4 bases and J by 2 bases, and 12 bases separated the two germline ends. CDR1 is SEHNR, CDR2 FQNEAQ, per germline (reference sequence). The DNA of the CDR3 is TGTGCCAGCAGCTCCCCCTCAGGGGCCTACGAGCAGTACTTC. The encoded protein is CASSSPSGAYEQYF.